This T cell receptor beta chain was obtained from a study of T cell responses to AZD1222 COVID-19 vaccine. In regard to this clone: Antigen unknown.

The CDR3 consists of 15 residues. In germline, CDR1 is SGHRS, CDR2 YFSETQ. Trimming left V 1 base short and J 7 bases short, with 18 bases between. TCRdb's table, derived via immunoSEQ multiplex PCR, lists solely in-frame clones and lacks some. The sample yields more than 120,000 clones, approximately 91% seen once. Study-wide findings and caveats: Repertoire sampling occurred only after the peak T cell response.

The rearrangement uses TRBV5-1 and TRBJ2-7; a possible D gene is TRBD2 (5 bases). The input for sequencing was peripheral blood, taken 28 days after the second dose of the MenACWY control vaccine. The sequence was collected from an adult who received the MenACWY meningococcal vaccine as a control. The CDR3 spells CASSLLPGSLREQYF. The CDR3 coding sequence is TGCGCCAGCAGCTTGTTACCGGGGTCCCTACGGGAGCAGTACTTC.